The 15 T cell receptor beta chains presented below share a single source sample, sequenced in a study of shared clonotypes between healthy human individuals. The assay was immunoSEQ multiplex PCR, and TCRdb's table has in-frame clones only and misses some. The sample shows 2,500,000 or so clones, approximately 90% of them seen only once. Source material: naive CD4+ T cells from PBMCs. Stated subset: CD45RA+ positively selected. These receptors were taken from a young man in good health. Some clones in this sample may be carry-over from other donors' samples.

The chain carries TRBV7-3 and TRBJ2-5, with unresolved D. The V gene lost 5 bases and the J gene lost 3 bases, with 7 bases spanning the gap. Germline values: CDR1 SGHTA, CDR2 FQGTGA. This CDR3 comprises 12 residues. The CDR3 loop reads CASSQDEETQYF. The CDR3 DNA reads TGTGCCAGCAGCCAGGATGAAGAGACCCAGTACTTC.

The chain couples TRBV7-3 to TRBJ2-1, with D perhaps matching TRBD2 (5 bases). V lost 2 bases, J lost 4 bases, and 9 bases lay in between. CDR3 length: 14 amino acids. Germline CDR1 reads SGHTA; CDR2 reads FQGTGA. The DNA for the CDR3 is TGTGCCAGCAGCTTAGGCGGGTTGTACAATGAGCAGTTCTTC. Protein: CASSLGGLYNEQFF.

The rearrangement joins TRBV4-1 to TRBJ2-5; D may be TRBD1 or TRBD2 (6 bases each). CDR1 is MGHRA, CDR2 YSYEKL, per germline. CDR3 length: 17 residues. V was cut by 7 bases and J by 1 base, with 22 bases left in between. CDR3 protein: CASTPSGGGTPQETQYF. CDR3 DNA sequence: TGCGCCAGCACCCCCTCCGGGGGCGGGACCCCCCAAGAGACCCAGTACTTC.

V gene TRBV21-1 combines with J gene TRBJ2-2; the table's D call of TRBD2 was not tested on the DNA. TRBV21-1 is a listed pseudogene. The CDR3 is 16 residues long. The CDR3 DNA is TGTGCCAGCAGCAAAGGTATAGCGGGAGGCCACGGGGAGCTGTTTTTT. Amino acid sequence: CASSKGIAGGHGELFF.

This clone was seen once. V is TRBV9 and J is TRBJ1-2; perhaps TRBD1 as D (5 bases). The V and J ends lost 3 bases and 4 bases respectively, with 19 bases between them. Germline CDR1 reads SGDLS; CDR2 reads YYNGEE. This CDR3 is 16 amino acids long. CDR3 bases: TGTGCCAGCAGCGAACAGGCGGGACTGCTTTCCTATGGCTACACCTTC. Residues: CASSEQAGLLSYGYTF. The full variable domain, rest sourced from reference TRBV9 and TRBJ1-2, is DSGVTQTPKHLITATGQRVTLRCSPRSGDLSVYWYQQSLDQGLQFLIQYYNGEERAKGNILERFSAQQFPDLHSELNLSSLELGDSALYFCASSEQAGLLSYGYTFGSGTRLTVV.

CDR3 bases: TGTGCCATCAGACCCGGCGGCGTGGGTTCGGCTTTCTTT. This gives the protein CAIRPGGVGSAFF. The chain combines TRBV10-3 with TRBJ1-1, with D unclear. V lost 6 bases to trimming and J lost 11 bases, with 19 bases between them. CDR1 and CDR2 from the germline V gene are ENHRY and SYGVKD. CDR3 length: 13 amino acids.

The chain is built from TRBV5-5 and TRBJ2-7; D ambiguous. The CDR3 is 13 residues long. The germline CDR1 and CDR2 sequences are SGHKS and YYEKEE (reference sequence). The ends were cut back, 1 base at V and 7 bases at J, with 12 bases in the middle. Here the CDR3 reads CASSLNTLGEQYF. CDR3 coding DNA: TGTGCCAGCAGCTTGAACACCTTAGGAGAGCAGTACTTC.

In this sample, this clone turned up once. This chain joins TRBV27 and TRBJ1-2, with 9 bases fitting TRBD1. V lost 4 bases, J lost 4 bases, and 7 bases stayed unmatched. CDR1 and CDR2 from the germline V gene are MNHEY and SMNVEV (reference sequence). The CDR3 has 15 residues. CDR3 amino acids: CASSSGTGTPYGYTF. The CDR3 nucleotides are TGTGCCAGCAGTTCCGGGACAGGGACACCCTATGGCTACACCTTC.

The chain employs TRBV5-4 and TRBJ1-2; TRBD1 might be the D (5 bases). Germline V gives CDR1 SGHNT, CDR2 YYREEE (reference sequence). V was clipped by 1 base and J by 8 bases, with 9 bases between them. This CDR3 region has 12 residues. The CDR3 reads CASSLSRVGYTF. For the CDR3, the DNA is TGTGCCAGCAGCTTGTCCAGGGTAGGCTACACCTTC.

The chain has TRBV11-2 and TRBJ2-3; no firm D call. The CDR3 totals 12 residues. Germline V CDR1 and CDR2: SGHAT, FQNNGV. V was cut by 6 bases and J by 2 bases, with 6 bases left in between. The chain's CDR3 is CASSPITDTQYF. The CDR3 coding sequence is TGTGCCAGCAGTCCCATCACAGATACGCAGTATTTT.

The chain couples TRBV28 to TRBJ1-2; no clear D gene. Looked up from germline, CDR1 is MDHEN and CDR2 is SYDVKM. Trimming left V 6 bases short and J 8 bases short, with 13 bases between. The CDR3 runs to 12 residues. As DNA, the CDR3 is TGTGCCAGCAGCGAGACGGCGCGCGGCTACACCTTC. Translation gives CASSETARGYTF.

The chain joins TRBV7-2 to TRBJ2-3; 7 bases are a match to TRBD2. CDR1 is SGHTA and CDR2 is FQGNSA in the germline V gene. The CDR3 is made up of 15 amino acids. The junction had 11 bases not matched to a gene; V was cut back by 5 bases and J by 6 bases. CDR3 sequence (DNA): TGTGCCAGCAGCCATTGGGGGGAGGGCCCGGATACGCAGTATTTT. It yields the protein CASSHWGEGPDTQYF.

This sequence joins TRBV2 and TRBJ2-1, with 11 bases aligning to TRBD2. CDR3 length: 16 residues. The junction had 5 bases not matched to a gene; V was cut back by 4 bases and J by 3 bases. Germline assignment: CDR1 SNHLY and CDR2 FYNNEI. In DNA, the CDR3 is TGTGCCAGCAGTGGAAGACTAGCGGGACGCTACAATGAGCAGTTCTTC. Translation: CASSGRLAGRYNEQFF.

The chain combines TRBV7-9 with TRBJ2-7, with TRBD2 identical over 10 bases. This CDR3 is 18 amino acids long. V was pared by 5 bases and J by 3 bases, with 16 bases of the junction left unmatched. Germline V gene lookup returns CDR1 SEHNR and CDR2 FQNEAQ (reference sequence). CDR3 DNA sequence: TGTGCCAGCAGCCCCCTTGGCGGGACTAGCGTGACTAGCTACGAGCAGTACTTC. Protein sequence: CASSPLGGTSVTSYEQYF.

This clone was seen once. The DNA of the CDR3 is TGCGCCAGCGCCGACCCAGGGGGGGCTAATGAAAAACTGTTTTTT. Its translation is CASADPGGANEKLFF. The chain uses TRBV5-1 and TRBJ1-4, with 7 bases lining up with TRBD1. There are 15 residues in the CDR3. CDR1 SGHRS and CDR2 YFSETQ come from the germline V gene. V shed 7 bases and J 3 bases; nucleotides not matched to a gene: 9.